Each of the 10 T cell receptor beta chains below was sequenced from the same sample in a study of shared T cell receptors in the human thymus. Assay: immunoSEQ multiplex PCR; the TCRdb copy retains only in-frame clones and omits some. In the table there are 700,000 or so clones, approximately 85% of which are singletons. The same specimen was also included in a second study, on human thymus T cells.

The sample consisted of thymocytes. These receptor sequences come from a girl under three years old with a congenital heart defect.

The CDR3 sequence: CASSQGGPVVAGSKHGYTF. DNA for the CDR3: TGCGCCAGCAGCCAAGGTGGCCCAGTAGTCGCAGGGTCTAAGCATGGCTACACCTTC. The rearrangement uses TRBV4-1 and TRBJ1-2; D is possibly TRBD1 (5 bases). Per germline, CDR1 MGHRA and CDR2 YSYEKL. V shed 1 base and J shed 6 bases, with 27 bases lying between them. The CDR3 contains 19 residues.

This clone was recorded once. The chain links TRBV18 to TRBJ2-3; the D gene is possibly TRBD2 (6 bases). CDR3 length equals 16 residues. The V and J ends lost 2 bases and 0 bases respectively, with 12 bases between them. Germline assignment: CDR1 KGHSH and CDR2 LQKENI. As DNA, the CDR3 is TGTGCCAGCTCACCAGGAGGGGCAGGGAGCACAGATACGCAGTATTTT. Encoded protein: CASSPGGAGSTDTQYF.

V usage is TRBV2 and J usage is TRBJ2-7, with 7 bases lining up with TRBD1. The V gene end was trimmed by 7 bases and the J gene end by 4 bases; junction bases not matched to a gene: 10. Germline V CDR1 and CDR2: SNHLY, FYNNEI. CDR3 size: 14 residues. CDR3 loop: CASIGDKTGYEQYF. The CDR3 region has the DNA TGTGCCAGCATAGGCGACAAGACAGGGTACGAGCAGTACTTC.

The gene calls are TRBV5-6 and TRBJ1-1; D may be TRBD1 (6 bases). Germline V lookup: CDR1 SGHDT, CDR2 YYEEEE. The V end was cut by 2 bases, the J end by 9 bases, with 29 bases between. CDR3 length equals 18 residues. This chain's CDR3 is CASSLIRTDKSTYGKAFF. CDR3 sequence (DNA): TGTGCCAGCAGCTTAATACGGACAGACAAGTCTACCTATGGAAAAGCTTTCTTT.

The rearrangement joins TRBV28 to TRBJ2-5; 7 nucleotides match TRBD2. The germline V gene encodes CDR1 MDHEN and CDR2 SYDVKM. This CDR3 region has 18 residues. V shed 3 bases and J 1 base; nucleotides not matched to a gene: 14. CDR3 in amino acids: CASSFRPGTTNPQETQYF. CDR3 in DNA: TGTGCCAGCAGTTTCCGTCCCGGGACTACCAACCCCCAAGAGACCCAGTACTTC.

This chain joins TRBV4-2 and TRBJ1-2, with a tentative D call TRBD1 (6 bases). The germline V and J ends were trimmed by 0 bases and 4 bases, with 15 bases remaining between them. The germline CDR1 and CDR2 sequences are LGHNA and YNFKEQ. This CDR3 contains 16 residues. The CDR3 DNA is TGTGCCAGCAGCCAAGATCGGAGGACAGCGACCTATGGCTACACCTTC. This codes for CASSQDRRTATYGYTF.

This rearrangement joins TRBV4-3 to TRBJ1-2, with no clear D. The germline gives CDR1 LGHNA, CDR2 YSLEER. The CDR3 contains 16 residues. V was trimmed by 0 bases and J by 2 bases, leaving 13 bases between them. In DNA, the CDR3 is TGCGCCAGCAGCCAAGATGCGGGATTTCAAAACTATGGCTACACCTTC. Translated: CASSQDAGFQNYGYTF.

This clone came up a few times. The V gene is TRBV4-1, the J gene TRBJ1-4; 7 positions agree with TRBD1. Germline lookup yields CDR1 MGHRA and CDR2 YSYEKL. The CDR3 has 14 amino acids. Trimming took 6 bases from V and 5 from J; bases not matched to a gene: 6. Written as DNA, the CDR3 is TGCGCCAGCAGTCATGACAGGGAGAATGAAAAACTGTTTTTT. This codes for CASSHDRENEKLFF.

As for this clone: Compared with germline, one end of the junction differs, possibly owing to a read error. The sample has other DNA sequences that encode this CDR3 too. This chain connects TRBV2 to TRBJ1-6; D is unresolved. This CDR3 has 17 residues. Looked up from germline, CDR1 is SNHLY and CDR2 is FYNNEI. The CDR3 region has the DNA TGTGCCAGCAGTGATGGAAAACTACCGAGCTCTAATTCCCCCCTCCACTTT. Amino acids: CASSDGKLPSSNSPLHF.

This chain connects TRBV7-6 to TRBJ1-3, with D perhaps TRBD1 (5 bases). The ends were cut back, 1 base at V and 4 bases at J, with 17 bases in the middle. This CDR3 has 17 amino acids. Germline V gene sequence: CDR1 SGHVS, CDR2 FNYEAQ. CDR3 protein: CASSLERGPGEGNTIYF. The CDR3 coding sequence is TGTGCCAGCAGCTTAGAGCGGGGCCCGGGCGAAGGAAACACCATATATTTT.